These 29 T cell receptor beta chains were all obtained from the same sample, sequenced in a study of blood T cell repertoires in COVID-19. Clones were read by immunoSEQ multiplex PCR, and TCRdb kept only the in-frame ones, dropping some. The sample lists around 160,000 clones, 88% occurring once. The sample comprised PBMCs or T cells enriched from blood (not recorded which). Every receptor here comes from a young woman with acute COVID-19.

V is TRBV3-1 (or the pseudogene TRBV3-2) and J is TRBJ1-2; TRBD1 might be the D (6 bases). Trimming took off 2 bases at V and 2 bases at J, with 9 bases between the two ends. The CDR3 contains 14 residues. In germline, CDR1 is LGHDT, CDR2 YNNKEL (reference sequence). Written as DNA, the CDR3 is TGTGCCAGCAGCCAACCGAGGGGGAACTATGGCTACACCTTC. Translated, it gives CASSQPRGNYGYTF.

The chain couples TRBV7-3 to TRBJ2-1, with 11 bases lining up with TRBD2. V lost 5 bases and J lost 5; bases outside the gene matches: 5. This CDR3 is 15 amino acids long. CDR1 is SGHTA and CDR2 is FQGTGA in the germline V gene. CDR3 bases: TGTGCCAGCAGCCTAGCGGGAGGTGCGGACAATGAGCAGTTCTTC. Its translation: CASSLAGGADNEQFF. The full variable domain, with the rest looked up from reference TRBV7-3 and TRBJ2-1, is GAGVSQTPSNKVTEKGKYVELRCDPISGHTALYWYRQSLGQGPEFLIYFQGTGAADDSGLPNDRFFAVRPEGSVSTLKIQRTERGDSAVYLCASSLAGGADNEQFFGPGTRLTVL.

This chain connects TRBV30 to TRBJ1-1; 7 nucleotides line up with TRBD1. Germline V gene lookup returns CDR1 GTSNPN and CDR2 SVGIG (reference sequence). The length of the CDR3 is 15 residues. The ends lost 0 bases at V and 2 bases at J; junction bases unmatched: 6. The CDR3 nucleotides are TGTGCCTGGAGTGTACGGGACAGCCGTAACACTGAAGCTTTCTTT. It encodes CAWSVRDSRNTEAFF.

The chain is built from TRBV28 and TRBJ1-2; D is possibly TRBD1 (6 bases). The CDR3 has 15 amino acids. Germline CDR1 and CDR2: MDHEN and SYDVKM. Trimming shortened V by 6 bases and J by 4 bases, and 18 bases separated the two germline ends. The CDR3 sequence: CASRRQAHRGYGYTF. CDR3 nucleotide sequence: TGTGCCAGCAGGAGACAGGCCCATCGTGGCTATGGCTACACCTTC.

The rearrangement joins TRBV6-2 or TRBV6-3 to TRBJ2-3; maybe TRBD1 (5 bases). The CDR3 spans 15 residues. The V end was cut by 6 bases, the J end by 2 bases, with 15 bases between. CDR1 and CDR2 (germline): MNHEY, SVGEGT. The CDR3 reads CASSPLLDNTDTQYF. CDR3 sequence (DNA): TGTGCCAGCAGCCCCCTCCTGGACAACACAGATACGCAGTATTTT.

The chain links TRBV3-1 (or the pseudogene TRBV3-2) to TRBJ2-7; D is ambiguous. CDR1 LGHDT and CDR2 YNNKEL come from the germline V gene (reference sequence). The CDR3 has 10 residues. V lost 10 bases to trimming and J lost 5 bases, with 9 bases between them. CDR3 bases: TGTGCCACCAAAGGAGACGAGCAGTACTTC. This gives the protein CATKGDEQYF.

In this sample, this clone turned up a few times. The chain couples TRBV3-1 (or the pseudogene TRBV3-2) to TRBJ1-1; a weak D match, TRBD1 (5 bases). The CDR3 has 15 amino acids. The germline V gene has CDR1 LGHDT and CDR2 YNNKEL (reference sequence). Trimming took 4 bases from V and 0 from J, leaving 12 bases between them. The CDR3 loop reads CASSPSGILNTEAFF. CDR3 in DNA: TGTGCCAGCAGCCCATCAGGGATCCTGAACACTGAAGCTTTCTTT.

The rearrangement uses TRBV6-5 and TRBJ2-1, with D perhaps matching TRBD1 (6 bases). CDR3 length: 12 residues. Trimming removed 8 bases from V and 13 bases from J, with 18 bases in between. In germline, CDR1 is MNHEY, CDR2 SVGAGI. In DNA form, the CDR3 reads TGTGCCAGCGAAACCGGGACATCCACACAGTTCTTC. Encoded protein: CASETGTSTQFF.

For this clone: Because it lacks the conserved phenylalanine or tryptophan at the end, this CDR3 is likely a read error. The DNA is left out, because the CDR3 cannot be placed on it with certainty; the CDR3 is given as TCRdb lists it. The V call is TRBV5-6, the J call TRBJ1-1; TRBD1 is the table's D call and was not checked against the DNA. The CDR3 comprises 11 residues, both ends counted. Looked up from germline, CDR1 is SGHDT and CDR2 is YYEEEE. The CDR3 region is CASRLRQAVWS.

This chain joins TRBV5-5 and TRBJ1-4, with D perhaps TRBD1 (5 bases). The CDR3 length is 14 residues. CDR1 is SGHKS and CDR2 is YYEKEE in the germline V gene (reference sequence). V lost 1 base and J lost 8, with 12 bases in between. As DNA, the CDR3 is TGTGCCAGCAGCTTGTTCAGGGAGGGGGAAAAACTGTTTTTT. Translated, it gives CASSLFREGEKLFF.

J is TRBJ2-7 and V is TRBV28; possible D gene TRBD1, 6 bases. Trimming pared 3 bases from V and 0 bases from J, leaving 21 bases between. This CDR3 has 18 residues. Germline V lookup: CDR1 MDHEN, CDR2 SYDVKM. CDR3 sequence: CASSLGPGVRASSYEQYF. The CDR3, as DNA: TGTGCCAGCAGTTTGGGGCCAGGGGTGCGGGCTAGCTCCTACGAGCAGTACTTC.

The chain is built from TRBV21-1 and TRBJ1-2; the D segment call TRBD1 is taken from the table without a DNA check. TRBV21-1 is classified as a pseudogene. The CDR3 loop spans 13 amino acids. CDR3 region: CAREQGVGYGYTF. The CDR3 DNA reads TGTGCCAGGGAACAGGGAGTTGGCTATGGCTACACCTTC.

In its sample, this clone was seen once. In nucleotides, the CDR3 is TGTGCCAGCAGCCCCTCAACCGGGAGCCACTACGAGCAGTACTTC. Its protein is CASSPSTGSHYEQYF. The chain employs TRBV13 and TRBJ2-7; weak D call: TRBD2 (6 bases). The V and J ends lost 5 bases and 3 bases respectively, with 17 bases between them. Germline values: CDR1 PRHDT, CDR2 FYEKMQ (reference sequence). The CDR3 runs to 15 residues.

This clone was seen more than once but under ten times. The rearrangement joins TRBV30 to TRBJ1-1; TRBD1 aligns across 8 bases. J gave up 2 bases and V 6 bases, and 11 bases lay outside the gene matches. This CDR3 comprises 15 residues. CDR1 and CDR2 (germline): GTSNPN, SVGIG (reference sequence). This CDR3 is CACGTGGVLNTEAFF. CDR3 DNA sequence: TGTGCCTGCGGGACAGGCGGGGTTTTAAACACTGAAGCTTTCTTT.

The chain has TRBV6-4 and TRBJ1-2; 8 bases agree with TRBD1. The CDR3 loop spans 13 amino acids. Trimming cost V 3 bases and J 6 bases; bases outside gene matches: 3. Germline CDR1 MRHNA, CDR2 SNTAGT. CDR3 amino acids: CASSESGGHGYTF. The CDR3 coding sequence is TGTGCCAGCAGTGAATCAGGGGGCCATGGCTACACCTTC.

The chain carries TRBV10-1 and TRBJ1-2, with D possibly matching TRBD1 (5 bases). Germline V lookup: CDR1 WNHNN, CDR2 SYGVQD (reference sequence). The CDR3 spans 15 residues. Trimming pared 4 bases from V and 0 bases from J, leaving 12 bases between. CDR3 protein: CASSGSGGANYGYTF. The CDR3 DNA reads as TGCGCCAGCAGTGGATCGGGGGGGGCTAACTATGGCTACACCTTC.

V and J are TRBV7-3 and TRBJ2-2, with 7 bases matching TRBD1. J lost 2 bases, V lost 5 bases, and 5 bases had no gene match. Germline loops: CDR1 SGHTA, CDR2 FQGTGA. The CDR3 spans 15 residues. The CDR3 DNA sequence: TGTGCCAGCAGCCCGGACAGGACAAACACCGGGGAGCTGTTTTTT. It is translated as CASSPDRTNTGELFF. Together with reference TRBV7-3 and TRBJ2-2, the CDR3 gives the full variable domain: GAGVSQTPSNKVTEKGKYVELRCDPISGHTALYWYRQSLGQGPEFLIYFQGTGAADDSGLPNDRFFAVRPEGSVSTLKIQRTERGDSAVYLCASSPDRTNTGELFFGEGSRLTVL.

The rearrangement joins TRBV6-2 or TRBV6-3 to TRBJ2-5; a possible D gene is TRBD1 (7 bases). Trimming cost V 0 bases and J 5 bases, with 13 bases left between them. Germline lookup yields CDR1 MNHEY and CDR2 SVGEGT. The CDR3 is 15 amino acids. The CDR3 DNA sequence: TGTGCCAGCAGTTACTCGGAGGAGGGGGCTGAGACCCAGTACTTC. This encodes CASSYSEEGAETQYF.

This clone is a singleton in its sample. The CDR3 nucleotides read TGCGCCAGCAGCTTGGCCGGCGGACAGGGGTTGGAGACCCAGTACTTC. Its protein product is CASSLAGGQGLETQYF. This chain connects TRBV5-1 to TRBJ2-5; 9 bases line up with TRBD1. Germline V lookup: CDR1 SGHRS, CDR2 YFSETQ. This CDR3 has 16 residues. Losses at the gene ends were 0 bases for V and 5 bases for J; bases not matched to a gene: 8.

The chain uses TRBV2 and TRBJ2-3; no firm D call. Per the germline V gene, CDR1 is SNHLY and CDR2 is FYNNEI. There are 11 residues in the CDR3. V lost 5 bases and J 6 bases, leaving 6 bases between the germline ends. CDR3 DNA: TGTGCCAGCAGTCTCGGTGATACGCAGTATTTT. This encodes CASSLGDTQYF.

CDR3 residues: CATRQSSGTYNEQFF. DNA of the CDR3: TGTGCCACCAGACAATCTAGCGGAACTTACAATGAGCAGTTCTTC. The chain recombines TRBV15 with TRBJ2-1, with TRBD2 matching over 7 bases. The CDR3 has 15 residues. Germline loops: CDR1 LNHNV, CDR2 YYDKDF (reference sequence). The ends lost 6 bases at V and 4 bases at J; junction bases unmatched: 9.

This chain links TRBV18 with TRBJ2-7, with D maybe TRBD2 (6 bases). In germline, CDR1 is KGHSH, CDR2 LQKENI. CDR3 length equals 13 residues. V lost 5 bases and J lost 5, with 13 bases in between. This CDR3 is CASSLRTGDEQYF. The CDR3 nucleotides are TGTGCCAGCTCATTGAGGACGGGGGACGAGCAGTACTTC.

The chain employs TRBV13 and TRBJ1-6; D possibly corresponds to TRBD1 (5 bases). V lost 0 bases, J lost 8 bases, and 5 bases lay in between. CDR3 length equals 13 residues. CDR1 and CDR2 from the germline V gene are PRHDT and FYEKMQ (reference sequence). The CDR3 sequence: CASSLGTDSPLHF. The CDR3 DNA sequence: TGTGCCAGCAGCTTAGGGACAGATTCACCCCTCCACTTT. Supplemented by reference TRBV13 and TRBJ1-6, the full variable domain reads AAGVIQSPRHLIKEKRETATLKCYPIPRHDTVYWYQQGPGQDPQFLISFYEKMQSDKGSIPDRFSAQQFSDYHSELNMSSLELGDSALYFCASSLGTDSPLHFGNGTRLTVT.

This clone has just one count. DNA for the CDR3: TGTGCCAGCAGCTCCCCCCTGTCCCGGGAGCATGGCTACACCTTC. This gives the protein CASSSPLSREHGYTF. V is TRBV9 and J is TRBJ1-2; D unclear. V lost 4 bases and J 6 bases, leaving 19 bases between the germline ends. Germline values: CDR1 SGDLS, CDR2 YYNGEE. This CDR3 spans 15 amino acids.

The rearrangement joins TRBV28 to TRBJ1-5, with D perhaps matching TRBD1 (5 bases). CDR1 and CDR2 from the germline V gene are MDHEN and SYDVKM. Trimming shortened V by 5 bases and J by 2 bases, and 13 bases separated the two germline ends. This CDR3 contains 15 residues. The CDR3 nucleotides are TGTGCCAGCAGTGCGCGGGGGTTGGGCAATCAGCCCCAGCATTTT. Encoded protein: CASSARGLGNQPQHF. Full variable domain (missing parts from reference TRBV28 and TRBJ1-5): DVKVTQSSRYLVKRTGEKVFLECVQDMDHENMFWYRQDPGLGLRLIYFSYDVKMKEKGDIPEGYSVSREKKERFSLILESASTNQTSMYLCASSARGLGNQPQHFGDGTRLSIL.

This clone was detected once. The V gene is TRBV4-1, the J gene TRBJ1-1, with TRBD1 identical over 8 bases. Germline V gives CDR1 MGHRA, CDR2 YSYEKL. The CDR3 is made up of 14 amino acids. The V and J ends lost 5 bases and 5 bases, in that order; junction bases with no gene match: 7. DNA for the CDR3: TGCGCCAGCAGCAACGACAGGGGAAGGACTGAAGCTTTCTTT. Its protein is CASSNDRGRTEAFF.

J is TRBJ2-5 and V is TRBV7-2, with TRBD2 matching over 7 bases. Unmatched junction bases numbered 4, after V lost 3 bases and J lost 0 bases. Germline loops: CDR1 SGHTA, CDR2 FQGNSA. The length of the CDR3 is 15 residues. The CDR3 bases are TGTGCCAGCAGCTTTTCCGGGACTAACCAAGAGACCCAGTACTTC. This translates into CASSFSGTNQETQYF. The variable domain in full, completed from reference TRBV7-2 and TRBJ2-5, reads GAGVSQSPSNKVTEKGKDVELRCDPISGHTALYWYRQSLGQGLEFLIYFQGNSAPDKSGLPSDRFSAERTGGSVSTLTIQRTQQEDSAVYLCASSFSGTNQETQYFGPGTRLLVL.

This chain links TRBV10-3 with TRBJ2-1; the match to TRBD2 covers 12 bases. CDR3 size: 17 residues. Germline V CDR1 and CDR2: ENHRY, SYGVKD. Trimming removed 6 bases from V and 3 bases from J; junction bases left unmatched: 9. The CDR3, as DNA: TGTGCCATCAGCGAGCTAGCGGGAGGGCCTTTCTACAATGAGCAGTTCTTC. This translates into CAISELAGGPFYNEQFF.

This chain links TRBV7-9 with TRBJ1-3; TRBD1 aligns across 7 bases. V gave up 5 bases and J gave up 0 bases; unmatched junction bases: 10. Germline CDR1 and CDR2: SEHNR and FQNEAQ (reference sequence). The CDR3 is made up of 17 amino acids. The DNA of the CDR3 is TGTGCCAGCAGCCCCACTAGGACAGGCCACTCTGGAAACACCATATATTTT. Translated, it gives CASSPTRTGHSGNTIYF.